Below, one T cell receptor beta chain is given with its context. This sample was taken from a study of blood T cell repertoires in COVID-19. Study in general: Acute and convalescent COVID-19 specimens originated in the United States, Italy and Spain. Nucleic acid was either cDNA or gDNA, and it came from T cells, B-cell-depleted T cells, or PBMCs.

In the authors' methods: Nucleated cell number was recorded as an estimate derived from reference gene primer amplification. Assay: immunoSEQ multiplex PCR; the TCRdb copy retains only in-frame clones and omits some. The D gene and trimming were derived from the DNA, and the V and J assignments and clone size from that table. The table has some 260,000 clones, more than 70% seen once. Seattle cases were enrolled at active infection and followed longitudinally. The length of the CDR3 is 16 residues. Per the germline V gene, CDR1 is MNHEY and CDR2 is SVGAGI. V was clipped by 3 bases and J by 0 bases, with 12 bases between them.

The source material was peripheral blood. This sequence was found in a woman aged 25-40 years with COVID-19, enrolled during active disease. This rearrangement joins TRBV6-5 to TRBJ1-5; no reliable D call. The CDR3 reads CASSYPDGYSNQPQHF. The CDR3 DNA is TGTGCCAGCAGTTATCCCGACGGGTATAGCAATCAGCCCCAGCATTTT.